These 21 T cell receptor beta chains came from one sample sequenced in a study of T-cell memory formation after mild COVID-19. TCRdb ran MiXCR on the 5' RACE reads and lists one entry per CDR3 protein. The profile shows 410,000 or so distinct CDR3 sequences, more than 20% of them singletons. The sequencing sample was made of PBMCs or a T cell subset sorted from them (not recorded which). These receptors all come from an adult woman who had mild COVID-19 (a few samples of this study predate the infection). Cell type and time point are not known.

This clonotype was seen only a few times. The chain is built from TRBV12-3 or TRBV12-4 and TRBJ2-1; a weak D match, TRBD2 (6 bases). V gave up 3 bases and J gave up 7 bases, with 13 bases separating them. The CDR3 consists of 14 residues. The CDR3 is CASSFSGVANEQFF. The CDR3 DNA sequence: TGTGCCAGCAGTTTTTCGGGAGTGGCTAATGAGCAGTTCTTC.

This clonotype was seen more than once but under ten times. The chain combines TRBV12-3 or TRBV12-4 with TRBJ1-5; D gene ambiguous. Trimming pared 8 bases from V and 4 bases from J, leaving 12 bases between. This CDR3 is built from 13 residues. The CDR3 loop is CASGLTENQPQHF. CDR3 coding DNA: TGTGCCAGCGGGTTGACGGAAAATCAGCCCCAGCATTTT.

The chain combines TRBV11-1 with TRBJ1-1; TRBD1 matches 9 bases. The CDR3 has 14 amino acids. Unmatched junction bases numbered 5, after V lost 4 bases and J lost 5 bases. Germline V lookup: CDR1 SGHAT, CDR2 FQDESV (reference sequence). CDR3 sequence reads: CASSSRDRATEAFF. CDR3 in DNA: TGTGCCAGCAGCTCGCGGGACAGGGCAACTGAAGCTTTCTTT.

V is TRBV3-1 and J is TRBJ2-3, with TRBD2 matching 12 bases. The germline V gene has CDR1 LGHDT and CDR2 YNNKEL (reference sequence). The CDR3 extends over 17 amino acids. Germline trimming cut 2 bases from V and 2 bases from J; bases unmatched to any gene: 5. The CDR3 loop is CASSQRLAGAITDTQYF. DNA of the CDR3: TGTGCCAGCAGCCAACGACTAGCGGGGGCCATCACAGATACGCAGTATTTT.

The rearrangement links TRBV30 to TRBJ1-3, with 10 bases fitting TRBD1. Trimming removed 2 bases from V and 0 bases from J; junction bases left unmatched: 13. The CDR3 loop spans 19 amino acids. In germline, CDR1 is GTSNPN, CDR2 SVGIG (reference sequence). The CDR3 here is CAWSFGQGGFTSSGNTIYF. In DNA, the CDR3 is TGTGCCTGGAGTTTCGGACAGGGGGGATTTACCAGCTCTGGAAACACCATATATTTT. The full variable domain, its missing parts supplied by reference TRBV30 and TRBJ1-3, is SQTIHQWPATLVQPVGSPLSLECTVEGTSNPNLYWYRQAAGRGLQLLFYSVGIGQISSEVPQNLSASRPQDRQFILSSKKLLLSDSGFYLCAWSFGQGGFTSSGNTIYFGEGSWLTVV.

The CDR3 reads CASRAGSGGPYLTDTQYF. Here the CDR3 DNA reads TGTGCCAGCAGGGCGGGTAGCGGGGGGCCCTACCTCACAGATACGCAGTATTTT. The chain employs TRBV9 and TRBJ2-3, with 10 bases identical to TRBD2. V lost 5 bases and J lost 2; bases outside the gene matches: 14. This CDR3 region has 18 residues. Per germline, CDR1 SGDLS and CDR2 YYNGEE.

There are a few counts of this clonotype. The chain has TRBV7-2 and TRBJ2-5, with D perhaps TRBD2 (7 bases). The germline V and J ends were trimmed by 8 bases and 5 bases, with 15 bases remaining between them. The V gene's germline CDR1 is SGHTA and CDR2 FQGNSA. The CDR3 is 13 amino acids. CDR3 amino acids: CASRRGGMETQYF. The CDR3 bases are TGTGCCAGCCGTAGGGGGGGGATGGAGACCCAGTACTTC.

The V call is TRBV29-1, the J call TRBJ2-2; 9 nucleotides line up with TRBD1. CDR3 length equals 15 residues. Trimming at V came to 8 bases and at J to 4 bases, leaving 11 bases not matched to a gene. Germline V gene lookup returns CDR1 SQVTM and CDR2 ANQGSEA. CDR3 protein: CSSRTGTGTTGELFF. The CDR3 DNA follows: TGCAGCTCTAGGACCGGGACAGGGACCACCGGGGAGCTGTTTTTT.

There are a few counts of this clonotype. This rearrangement joins TRBV9 to TRBJ2-7; D is possibly TRBD1 (6 bases). Trimming took 0 bases from V and 5 from J, leaving 15 bases between them. The CDR3 loop spans 15 amino acids. Germline loops: CDR1 SGDLS, CDR2 YYNGEE. This CDR3 is CASSVGGRGQDEQYF. In DNA form, the CDR3 reads TGTGCCAGCAGCGTAGGGGGCAGGGGTCAGGACGAGCAGTACTTC.

The CDR3 here is CASSYPGRPYEQYF. The CDR3 DNA sequence: TGTGCCAGCAGTTATCCAGGAAGACCCTACGAGCAGTACTTC. V gene TRBV6-2 or TRBV6-3 combines with J gene TRBJ2-7, with D uncertain. This CDR3 has 14 amino acids. Germline V gene sequence: CDR1 MNHEY, CDR2 SVGEGT. Trimming removed 3 bases at V and 2 bases at J, with 11 bases between.

This clonotype came up a few times. The chain combines TRBV20-1 with TRBJ2-7; D is possibly TRBD1 (6 bases). The CDR3 consists of 12 residues. CDR1 and CDR2 (germline): DFQATT, SNEGSKA (reference sequence). The V gene lost 4 bases and the J gene lost 3 bases, with 10 bases spanning the gap. The CDR3 sequence: CSATDSGYEQYF. DNA for the CDR3: TGCAGTGCTACGGACAGCGGCTACGAGCAGTACTTC.

The chain uses TRBV6-5 and TRBJ1-5, with D uncertain. V was clipped by 5 bases and J by 0 bases, with 8 bases between them. There are 14 residues in the CDR3. Germline assignment: CDR1 MNHEY and CDR2 SVGAGI. The DNA for the CDR3 is TGTGCCAGCAGTAATAGGGATAGCAATCAGCCCCAGCATTTT. Amino acid sequence: CASSNRDSNQPQHF.

In its sample, this clonotype was seen a few times. The gene calls are TRBV7-9 and TRBJ1-2, with a tentative D call TRBD1 (5 bases). Trimming shortened V by 4 bases and J by 6 bases, and 9 bases separated the two germline ends. CDR1 is SEHNR and CDR2 is FQNEAQ in the germline V gene (reference sequence). The CDR3 is made up of 12 amino acids. The CDR3 nucleotides are TGTGCCAGCAGCTGGCGGGACGATGGCTACACCTTC. Its protein product is CASSWRDDGYTF.

The chain couples TRBV7-9 to TRBJ2-1; TRBD2 matches 8 bases. This CDR3 is 16 amino acids long. CDR1 is SEHNR, CDR2 FQNEAQ, per germline (reference sequence). Trimming took 8 bases from V and 2 from J; bases not matched to a gene: 11. CDR3 nucleotide sequence: TGTGCCAGCCGAATTAGCCCGGGAGGGCCCTACAATGAGCAGTTCTTC. Its translation is CASRISPGGPYNEQFF. The entire variable domain, with the rest obtained from reference TRBV7-9 and TRBJ2-1, is as follows: DTGVSQNPRHKITKRGQNVTFRCDPISEHNRLYWYRQTLGQGPEFLTYFQNEAQLEKSRLLSDRFSAERPKGSFSTLEIQRTEQGDSAMYLCASRISPGGPYNEQFFGPGTRLTVL.

The V and J genes are TRBV30 and TRBJ2-1; D gene unclear. V was clipped by 0 bases and J by 4 bases, with 10 bases between them. Germline V gene sequence: CDR1 GTSNPN, CDR2 SVGIG (reference sequence). The length of the CDR3 is 14 residues. Written as DNA, the CDR3 is TGTGCCTGGAGTGTGGGCAAAGGGTACAATGAGCAGTTCTTC. It translates to CAWSVGKGYNEQFF.

The chain is built from TRBV24-1 and TRBJ2-1; D unclear. Germline V gene lookup returns CDR1 KGHDR and CDR2 SFDVKD. This CDR3 has 9 residues. With 6 bases removed from V and 9 bases from J, the gap between germline ends came to 2 bases. CDR3 amino acids: CATSFEQFF. CDR3 nucleotides: TGTGCCACCAGTTTTGAGCAGTTCTTC.

This clonotype was found a few times. The chain recombines TRBV7-2 with TRBJ1-2, with a weak D call TRBD1 (6 bases). CDR3 length equals 14 residues. V dropped 4 bases and J dropped 4 bases, with 13 bases sitting between them. CDR1 SGHTA and CDR2 FQGNSA come from the germline V gene. The chain's CDR3 is CASSSDRGAYGYTF. CDR3 nucleotide sequence: TGTGCCAGCAGCTCCGATAGGGGGGCCTATGGCTACACCTTC.

This clonotype is a singleton in its sample. The V and J genes are TRBV5-5 and TRBJ2-3; TRBD1 matches 8 bases. Germline assignment: CDR1 SGHKS and CDR2 YYEKEE (reference sequence). Trimming at V came to 9 bases and at J to 2 bases, leaving 5 bases not matched to a gene. CDR3 length equals 13 residues. The CDR3 region has the DNA TGTGCCAAATGGACAGGGATCACAGATACGCAGTATTTT. It codes for CAKWTGITDTQYF. Drawing the rest from reference TRBV5-5 and TRBJ2-3, the complete variable domain is DAGVTQSPTHLIKTRGQQVTLRCSPISGHKSVSWYQQVLGQGPQFIFQYYEKEERGRGNFPDRFSARQFPNYSSELNVNALLLGDSALYLCAKWTGITDTQYFGPGTRLTVL.

This clonotype occurred a few times. This sequence joins TRBV20-1 and TRBJ2-1, with TRBD1 as a possible D gene (6 bases). The CDR3 is 15 amino acids. Trimming removed 3 bases from V and 5 bases from J, with 17 bases in between. Germline loops: CDR1 DFQATT, CDR2 SNEGSKA (reference sequence). The CDR3 nucleotides read TGCAGTGCTAGGGGATACAGGGCTGCTAACAATGAGCAGTTCTTC. Protein product: CSARGYRAANNEQFF.

The chain uses TRBV5-1 and TRBJ2-7, with D possibly matching TRBD2 (5 bases). Germline lookup yields CDR1 SGHRS and CDR2 YFSETQ. Trimming pared 4 bases from V and 4 bases from J, leaving 12 bases between. CDR3 size: 13 residues. CDR3 in DNA: TGCGCCAGCAGCCCCGTAAGGGAGTACGAGCAGTACTTC. This translates into CASSPVREYEQYF.

The chain is built from TRBV7-2 and TRBJ1-2; D not resolved. CDR1 and CDR2 (germline): SGHTA, FQGNSA. This CDR3 has 14 residues. Trimming left V 6 bases short and J 3 bases short, with 14 bases between. The CDR3 DNA is TGTGCCAGCAGTTGGGTGGCCCTGGACTATGGCTACACCTTC. Amino acids: CASSWVALDYGYTF.